This T cell receptor beta chain was retrieved from a study of cytomegalovirus exposure and HLA in healthy donors. Both 60 Vbeta primers and 13 Jbeta primers went into the PCR. The data were produced by immunoSEQ multiplex PCR, yet TCRdb's version contains in-frame clones alone and is incomplete. The profile covers about 170,000 clones, with roughly 60% appearing a single time and about 2.9% taken by the ten largest. In germline, CDR1 is LNHDA, CDR2 SQIVND (reference sequence). V was clipped by 7 bases and J by 6 bases; unmatched bases: 6. The CDR3 contains 14 residues. Remarks on this clone: The antigen is not known.

Study results and caveats: Later, an analysis showed that TCR beta chains associated with HLA were more clonally expanded than others that were equally common.

The chain recombines TRBV19 with TRBJ1-6, with 7 nucleotides matching TRBD1. The specimen sequenced was PBMCs. The source of this sequence is a man aged 35-49 years in good health and CMV-seronegative. CDR3 sequence (DNA): TGTGCCAGTACTACGACAGGGAGTAATTCACCCCTCCACTTT. Protein product: CASTTTGSNSPLHF. The full variable domain, completed using reference TRBV19 and TRBJ1-6, is DGGITQSPKYLFRKEGQNVTLSCEQNLNHDAMYWYRQDPGQGLRLIYYSQIVNDFQKGDIAEGYSVSREKKESFPLTVTSAQKNPTAFYLCASTTTGSNSPLHFGNGTRLTVT.